This TCR beta chain was observed in a study of cytomegalovirus exposure and HLA in healthy donors. The method was immunoSEQ multiplex PCR; TCRdb's version includes in-frame clones alone and lacks a portion of them. The table includes approximately 180,000 clones, around nine tenths detected once. The CDR3 is 15 amino acids. V lost 3 bases and J lost 3; bases outside the gene matches: 5. Germline V gene lookup returns CDR1 SGHRS and CDR2 YFSETQ. Sequenced: PBMCs. V usage is TRBV5-1 and J usage is TRBJ1-1; 10 nucleotides agree with TRBD1. The clonotype comes from a woman aged 30 to 39 in good health and CMV-seronegative. The DNA for the CDR3 is TGCGCCAGCAGCTCGACAGGGGGCATGGACACTGAAGCTTTCTTT. Translation gives CASSSTGGMDTEAFF.